Presented here are 19 T cell receptor beta chains from one specimen sequenced in a study of shared clonotypes between healthy human individuals. The protocol was immunoSEQ multiplex PCR, while the TCRdb copy is restricted to in-frame clones and leaves out a portion. The sample gives 1,400,000 or so clones, 98% of which show up once; about 0.4% is in the top ten. The material sequenced was naive CD4+ T cells sorted from blood. The sample's subset: CD45RA+ positively selected. The receptors were gathered from a man aged 30-40 years in good health.

V gene TRBV18 combines with J gene TRBJ1-4; D not certain. The V gene lost 1 base and the J gene lost 7 bases, with 10 bases spanning the gap. Looked up from germline, CDR1 is KGHSH and CDR2 is LQKENI. This CDR3 is 14 amino acids long. CDR3 residues: CASSPRPQGEKLFF. The CDR3 DNA reads as TGTGCCAGCTCACCACGGCCCCAAGGTGAAAAACTGTTTTTT.

The chain carries TRBV15 and TRBJ1-5; the D is unclear. Germline V gene lookup returns CDR1 LNHNV and CDR2 YYDKDF (reference sequence). The CDR3 is 15 residues long. Deletions cut 1 base from V and 2 bases from J, with 9 bases between. CDR3 bases: TGTGCCACCAGCAGAGGGCAGATCGGCAATCAGCCCCAGCATTTT. This codes for CATSRGQIGNQPQHF.

To note about this clone: This sample includes further DNA sequences coding for the same CDR3. The chain is built from TRBV5-1 and TRBJ1-4, with TRBD1 as a possible D gene (6 bases). The germline V gene encodes CDR1 SGHRS and CDR2 YFSETQ. Trimming cost V 0 bases and J 8 bases, with 11 bases left between them. The CDR3 sequence is 14 residues long. The CDR3, as DNA: TGCGCCAGCAGCTTGGTACCAGGGGACGAAAAACTGTTTTTT. Residues: CASSLVPGDEKLFF.

The rearrangement uses TRBV6-6 and TRBJ2-1, with D possibly TRBD1 on 5 matching bases. With 2 bases removed from V and 6 bases from J, the gap between germline ends came to 17 bases. Germline-derived CDR1 and CDR2 are MNHNY and SVGAGI (reference sequence). The CDR3 is 16 amino acids. CDR3 loop: CASSYPQGVSANEQFF. CDR3 DNA sequence: TGTGCCAGCAGTTACCCTCAAGGGGTGTCCGCCAATGAGCAGTTCTTC.

This chain uses TRBV5-1 with TRBJ1-1; unclear D gene. Germline V gives CDR1 SGHRS, CDR2 YFSETQ. The CDR3 extends over 14 amino acids. The V gene lost 0 bases and the J gene lost 0 bases, with 6 bases spanning the gap. The CDR3 sequence: CASSLGHMNTEAFF. In DNA, the CDR3 is TGCGCCAGCAGCTTGGGACATATGAACACTGAAGCTTTCTTT. Looking up the rest from reference TRBV5-1 and TRBJ1-1 gives the full variable domain: KAGVTQTPRYLIKTRGQQVTLSCSPISGHRSVSWYQQTPGQGLQFLFEYFSETQRNKGNFPGRFSGRQFSNSRSEMNVSTLELGDSALYLCASSLGHMNTEAFFGQGTRLTVV.

The J gene is TRBJ2-7, the V gene TRBV7-6; D gene ambiguous. Germline CDR1 reads SGHVS; CDR2 reads FNYEAQ. Deletions cut 1 base from V and 7 bases from J, with 17 bases between. CDR3 length equals 15 residues. The CDR3 nucleotides are TGTGCCAGCAGCTTAGGGTCGGGCGCTACCTGGGAGCAGTACTTC. Translating gives CASSLGSGATWEQYF. Complete variable domain (other parts from reference TRBV7-6 and TRBJ2-7): GAGVSQSPRYKVTKRGQDVALRCDPISGHVSLYWYRQALGQGPEFLTYFNYEAQQDKSGLPNDRFSAERPEGSISTLTIQRTEQRDSAMYRCASSLGSGATWEQYFGPGTRLTVT.

The V and J genes are TRBV11-2 and TRBJ2-5; 7 bases are a match to TRBD2. There are 12 residues in the CDR3. V lost 5 bases to trimming and J lost 5 bases; unmatched junction nucleotides: 2. CDR1 is SGHAT, CDR2 FQNNGV, per germline. This chain's CDR3 is CASSRDYETQYF. CDR3 DNA sequence: TGTGCCAGCAGCCGGGACTACGAGACCCAGTACTTC.

The CDR3 DNA reads TGTGCCATCAGTGAGTTTGACGGGAGCTCCTACGAGCAGTACTTC. Translation gives CAISEFDGSSYEQYF. This rearrangement joins TRBV10-3 to TRBJ2-7; TRBD2 is a possible D gene (6 bases). CDR1 and CDR2 (germline): ENHRY, SYGVKD. Trimming stripped 1 base from V and 0 bases from J, with 10 bases between. This CDR3 has 15 amino acids.

The chain uses TRBV9 and TRBJ2-7; a possible D gene is TRBD1 (6 bases). CDR1 and CDR2 from the germline V gene are SGDLS and YYNGEE. The germline V and J ends were trimmed by 4 bases and 6 bases, with 23 bases remaining between them. CDR3 length equals 16 residues. The CDR3 is CASSPGVGVWPGEQYF. For the CDR3, the DNA is TGTGCCAGCAGCCCAGGGGTGGGGGTCTGGCCTGGCGAGCAGTACTTC.

The chain recombines TRBV9 with TRBJ2-1; D might be TRBD1 (5 bases). Deletions cut 4 bases from V and 4 bases from J, with 9 bases between. Per the germline V gene, CDR1 is SGDLS and CDR2 is YYNGEE. The CDR3 loop spans 13 amino acids. The CDR3 spells CASSPRQYNEQFF. In nucleotides, the CDR3 is TGTGCCAGCAGCCCCCGACAGTACAATGAGCAGTTCTTC.

The chain uses TRBV5-1 and TRBJ2-2; 10 bases agree with TRBD2. Germline V gene lookup returns CDR1 SGHRS and CDR2 YFSETQ. V shed 4 bases and J 3 bases; nucleotides not matched to a gene: 9. The CDR3 contains 17 residues. CDR3 loop: CASSPAGGPDYTGELFF. CDR3 nucleotides: TGCGCCAGCAGCCCAGCGGGAGGGCCCGATTACACCGGGGAGCTGTTTTTT.

Notes on this clone: Other DNA sequences in this specimen translate into the identical CDR3. The chain joins TRBV28 to TRBJ1-2; no definite D call. The CDR3 totals 12 residues. The germline V and J ends were trimmed by 3 bases and 6 bases, with 8 bases remaining between them. The germline gives CDR1 MDHEN, CDR2 SYDVKM. The CDR3 loop reads CASSLRGNGYTF. The CDR3 nucleotides read TGTGCCAGCAGTTTGCGTGGGAATGGCTACACCTTC.

The chain's CDR3 is CASSSTSGGFYNEQFF. DNA for the CDR3: TGTGCCAGCAGCTCTACTAGCGGGGGCTTCTACAATGAGCAGTTCTTC. The chain couples TRBV9 to TRBJ2-1; 11 positions agree with TRBD2. Germline V gene sequence: CDR1 SGDLS, CDR2 YYNGEE. The CDR3 is made up of 16 amino acids. Trimming cost V 4 bases and J 3 bases; bases outside gene matches: 6.

The genes are TRBV9 and TRBJ2-3; maybe TRBD2 (5 bases). The V gene lost 0 bases and the J gene lost 1 base, with 9 bases spanning the gap. CDR1 SGDLS and CDR2 YYNGEE come from the germline V gene. This CDR3 comprises 15 residues. The CDR3: CASSVVLAGTDTQYF. The DNA of the CDR3 is TGTGCCAGCAGCGTAGTCCTAGCAGGCACAGATACGCAGTATTTT.

DNA for the CDR3: TGTGCCAGCAGCGGACTCGGGACAGGGGGCGTAGATACGCAGTATTTT. It is translated as CASSGLGTGGVDTQYF. J is TRBJ2-3 and V is TRBV9, with TRBD1 matching 12 bases. V lost 3 bases to trimming and J lost 5 bases; unmatched junction nucleotides: 7. The CDR3 has 16 residues. Germline V gene lookup returns CDR1 SGDLS and CDR2 YYNGEE.

The genes are TRBV19 and TRBJ2-5; 7 bases agree with TRBD1. Germline loops: CDR1 LNHDA, CDR2 SQIVND (reference sequence). With V trimmed by 4 bases and J by 1 base, 6 bases remained unmatched. The CDR3 length is 15 residues. The CDR3, as DNA: TGTGCCAGTAGTACCCACAGACAGGGCCAAGAGACCCAGTACTTC. The encoded protein is CASSTHRQGQETQYF.

This rearrangement joins TRBV5-1 to TRBJ2-1; 7 bases map to TRBD2. CDR3 size: 14 residues. CDR1 is SGHRS and CDR2 is YFSETQ in the germline V gene. V was pared by 5 bases and J by 8 bases, with 10 bases of the junction left unmatched. The CDR3 here is CASRDESGNHEQFF. CDR3 nucleotides: TGCGCCAGCAGGGATGAAAGCGGGAATCATGAGCAGTTCTTC.

The chain is built from TRBV10-2 and TRBJ2-1; no reliable D call. The CDR3 consists of 17 residues. Deletions cut 6 bases from V and 0 bases from J, with 18 bases between. In germline, CDR1 is WSHSY, CDR2 SAAADI. The chain's CDR3 is CASRAPRGRSSYNEQFF. The CDR3 coding sequence is TGCGCCAGCAGGGCTCCAAGAGGACGTAGCTCCTACAATGAGCAGTTCTTC.

This chain connects TRBV5-1 to TRBJ2-3; the D is unclear. Per the germline V gene, CDR1 is SGHRS and CDR2 is YFSETQ. Between the trimmed V and J ends, which lost 0 bases and 4 bases, there was a span of 9 bases. The CDR3 spans 14 residues. CDR3 in amino acids: CASSLEWVPDTQYF. CDR3 DNA sequence: TGCGCCAGCAGCTTGGAGTGGGTCCCAGATACGCAGTATTTT.